This TCR beta chain was sequenced in a study of T cell responses to AZD1222 COVID-19 vaccine. This clone was counted once. Assay used: immunoSEQ multiplex PCR; TCRdb lists only in-frame clones, some missing. The top ten clones hold around 3% of a sample with about 99,000 clones, around 89% of them seen once. The CDR3 has 14 amino acids. Trimming shortened V by 6 bases and J by 2 bases, and 14 bases separated the two germline ends. Germline CDR1 reads MNHEY; CDR2 reads SVGAGI. This material consisted of peripheral blood, taken on day 0 of AZD1222 vaccination. V gene TRBV6-5 combines with J gene TRBJ2-7; weak D call: TRBD2 (5 bases). This sequence originates from an adult in good health. The CDR3 is CASSVGRRTYEQYF. DNA for the CDR3: TGTGCCAGCAGCGTCGGACGGAGGACCTACGAGCAGTACTTC.